What follows are 26 T cell receptor beta chains derived from one specimen sequenced in a study of human T cells and chemical hapten exposure. Sample time point: patch test 2, 6 weeks after DPC sensitization. Noted treatment: therapeutic diphenylcyclopropenone sensitization with weekly scalp DPC. MiXCR, run by TCRdb on the RACE reads, gives a single entry per CDR3 protein. The table has fewer than 150,000 distinct CDR3 sequences, 12% seen once. Material: whole blood, obtained in connection with sensitization to the hapten diphenylcyclopropenone (DPC). The receptors stem from a woman in her forties or fifties with alopecia areata. Some clones in this sample may be carry-over from other donors' samples.

This clonotype was seen a few times. The chain recombines TRBV12-3 or TRBV12-4 with TRBJ1-2; D is unclear. This CDR3 is built from 13 residues. V was clipped by 7 bases and J by 2 bases, with 11 bases between them. This chain's CDR3 is CASTGAVNYGYTF. In nucleotides, the CDR3 is TGTGCCAGCACCGGCGCGGTCAACTATGGCTACACCTTC.

This clonotype was observed many times. The V gene is TRBV7-2, the J gene TRBJ2-1; D possibly uses TRBD1 or TRBD2 (5 bases each). The V end lost 6 bases, the J end lost 0 bases, and 12 bases lay between the germline ends. The length of the CDR3 is 15 residues. CDR1 SGHTA and CDR2 FQGNSA come from the germline V gene. The CDR3 DNA reads TGTGCCAGCAGTTCTACCGGGACCTCCTACAATGAGCAGTTCTTC. It encodes CASSSTGTSYNEQFF.

This chain uses TRBV14 with TRBJ2-3, with 10 bases lining up with TRBD2. Looked up from germline, CDR1 is SGHDN and CDR2 is FVKESK. This CDR3 is 17 amino acids long. With 0 bases clipped from V and 3 bases from J, the junction kept 6 bases outside the gene matches. CDR3 sequence reads: CASSQESLAGVTDTQYF. For the CDR3, the DNA is TGTGCCAGCAGCCAAGAGTCCCTAGCGGGAGTGACAGATACGCAGTATTTT.

The rearrangement joins TRBV11-3 to TRBJ2-5; D possibly corresponds to TRBD2 (6 bases). The V gene lost 5 bases and the J gene lost 5 bases, with 12 bases spanning the gap. Germline V gene sequence: CDR1 SGHNT, CDR2 YENEEA. There are 13 residues in the CDR3. This CDR3 is CASSPGGPETQYF. DNA of the CDR3: TGTGCCAGCAGCCCCGGAGGGCCGGAGACCCAGTACTTC.

This chain connects TRBV28 to TRBJ2-6; possibly TRBD1 or TRBD2 for D (5 bases each). The CDR3 length is 15 residues. V was cut by 2 bases and J by 4 bases, with 9 bases left in between. Germline CDR1 MDHEN, CDR2 SYDVKM. CDR3 loop: CASSLPGTGANVLTF. As DNA, the CDR3 is TGTGCCAGCAGTTTACCGGGGACCGGGGCCAACGTCCTGACTTTC.

The chain combines TRBV10-3 with TRBJ2-1, with D possibly called TRBD1 or TRBD2 (5 bases each). CDR3 length: 13 amino acids. Between the trimmed V and J ends, which lost 4 bases and 9 bases, there was a span of 13 bases. Germline V gene lookup returns CDR1 ENHRY and CDR2 SYGVKD. This CDR3 is CAISVGEYGEQFF. DNA for the CDR3: TGTGCCATCAGTGTGGGGGAGTACGGTGAGCAGTTCTTC.

This sequence joins TRBV27 and TRBJ2-1; 9 nucleotides match TRBD2. The V and J ends lost 3 bases and 4 bases, in that order; junction bases with no gene match: 13. The CDR3 sequence is 18 residues long. CDR1 MNHEY and CDR2 SMNVEV come from the germline V gene (reference sequence). In DNA, the CDR3 is TGTGCCAGCAGTTTTTATCGGCGGAGGACTAGCGCTTACAATGAGCAGTTCTTC. It translates to CASSFYRRRTSAYNEQFF.

Ten or more counts support this clonotype. The chain recombines TRBV20-1 with TRBJ2-2; the match to TRBD1 covers 10 bases. The J segment lost 5 bases and the V segment lost 0 bases, leaving 6 bases of the junction unmatched. CDR1 is DFQATT and CDR2 is SNEGSKA in the germline V gene (reference sequence). The CDR3 is 16 residues long. CDR3 residues: CSARDTDRGRTGELFF. The CDR3 DNA is TGCAGTGCTAGAGACACAGACAGGGGGCGGACCGGGGAGCTGTTTTTT.

This clonotype was seen a few times. This chain uses TRBV3-1 with TRBJ2-1, with a tentative D call TRBD2 (5 bases). The germline V gene encodes CDR1 LGHDT and CDR2 YNNKEL (reference sequence). The CDR3 consists of 12 residues. Trimming left V 4 bases short and J 8 bases short, with 9 bases between. The CDR3 region is CASSRLSDEQFF. The CDR3 coding sequence is TGTGCCAGCAGCCGTCTTAGCGATGAGCAGTTCTTC.

The table lists this clonotype with many counts. The rearrangement joins TRBV7-6 to TRBJ2-3; 12 bases map to TRBD2. The trim removed 5 bases at V and 4 bases at J, leaving 7 bases unmatched. CDR1 is SGHVS and CDR2 is FNYEAQ in the germline V gene. The CDR3 loop spans 16 amino acids. DNA of the CDR3: TGTGCCAGCAGCCCGCGGACTAGCGGGATATCAGATACGCAGTATTTT. This sequence encodes CASSPRTSGISDTQYF.

This clonotype occurred a few times. The rearrangement uses TRBV29-1 and TRBJ2-7, with TRBD2 as a possible D gene (5 bases). Trimming shortened V by 1 base and J by 2 bases, and 9 bases separated the two germline ends. The CDR3 has 13 residues. CDR1 and CDR2 (germline): SQVTM, ANQGSEA. The chain's CDR3 is CSVEAPGTYEQYF. The CDR3 region has the DNA TGCAGCGTTGAAGCCCCCGGGACCTACGAGCAGTACTTC.

This clonotype occurred many times. CDR3 sequence reads: CASSARTGGAEDGYTF. In DNA, the CDR3 is TGTGCCAGCAGCGCCCGGACAGGGGGCGCTGAAGATGGCTACACCTTC. The rearrangement joins TRBV5-4 to TRBJ1-2, with 11 positions matching TRBD1. The CDR3 extends over 16 amino acids. The germline CDR1 and CDR2 sequences are SGHNT and YYREEE (reference sequence). V was pared by 4 bases and J by 6 bases, with 11 bases of the junction left unmatched.

Only a few counts were recorded for this clonotype. The genes are TRBV6-4 and TRBJ1-1; 8 bases align to TRBD1. Germline CDR1 and CDR2: MRHNA and SNTAGT. After removal of 7 bases from V and 6 bases from J, the junction contained 10 bases not matched to a gene. The CDR3 length is 14 residues. CDR3 loop: CASKETTGVAEAFF. The CDR3 DNA reads TGTGCCAGCAAGGAGACGACAGGGGTGGCTGAAGCTTTCTTT.

This sequence joins TRBV2 and TRBJ2-1, with D unclear. This CDR3 is built from 15 residues. The ends were cut back, 6 bases at V and 0 bases at J, with 12 bases in the middle. Germline V gene lookup returns CDR1 SNHLY and CDR2 FYNNEI. The CDR3 spells CASSPRAYSYNEQFF. The CDR3 DNA reads as TGTGCCAGCAGCCCCAGAGCATACTCCTACAATGAGCAGTTCTTC.

This clonotype showed up just a few times. This chain uses TRBV29-1 with TRBJ2-7; weak D call: TRBD2 (5 bases). Germline values: CDR1 SQVTM, CDR2 ANQGSEA. Trimming stripped 4 bases from V and 3 bases from J, with 10 bases between. The length of the CDR3 is 12 residues. CDR3 coding DNA: TGCAGCGTTGCTTCGGACTTCTACGAGCAGTACTTC. Residues: CSVASDFYEQYF.

This clonotype was counted ten times or more. Relative to the germline gene, one junction end is altered; a read error may explain this. V and J are TRBV29-1 and TRBJ2-7, with D perhaps matching TRBD1 or TRBD2 (5 bases each). The CDR3 consists of 10 residues. Germline V lookup: CDR1 SQVTM, CDR2 ANQGSEA. The DNA of the CDR3 is TGCAGCGTTGAGAGAGAGGGGCTTCACTTC. Its translation is CSVEREGLHF.

V gene TRBV18 combines with J gene TRBJ2-7, with 10 bases lining up with TRBD1. From germline, CDR1 is KGHSH and CDR2 LQKENI. CDR3 length: 15 amino acids. The V and J ends lost 4 bases and 1 base, in that order; junction bases with no gene match: 4. The CDR3 DNA reads TGTGCCAGCTCACGCCGGGACAGGGGTTCCTACGAGCAGTACTTC. Translated: CASSRRDRGSYEQYF.

This clonotype was picked up many times. This rearrangement joins TRBV3-1 to TRBJ2-7; 10 nucleotides line up with TRBD2. Germline V gene lookup returns CDR1 LGHDT and CDR2 YNNKEL (reference sequence). The CDR3 contains 16 residues. The V and J ends lost 0 bases and 6 bases, in that order; junction bases with no gene match: 8. CDR3 nucleotides: TGTGCCAGCAGCCAAGATCGCGGGCTAGCGGGAGTCGAGCAGTACTTC. This translates into CASSQDRGLAGVEQYF.

This clonotype has more than one count but fewer than ten. The chain carries TRBV6-5 and TRBJ2-3, with TRBD2 identical over 11 bases. J was trimmed by 4 bases and V by 2 bases; bases with no gene match: 8. The CDR3 totals 17 residues. CDR1 is MNHEY and CDR2 is SVGAGI in the germline V gene. This CDR3 is CASSYMITSGSADTQYF. CDR3 nucleotides: TGTGCCAGCAGTTACATGATTACTAGCGGGAGCGCAGATACGCAGTATTTT.

Only a few counts were recorded for this clonotype. This chain joins TRBV28 and TRBJ2-5; 9 nucleotides agree with TRBD2. The CDR3 totals 15 residues. With 2 bases clipped from V and 2 bases from J, the junction kept 3 bases outside the gene matches. Looked up from germline, CDR1 is MDHEN and CDR2 is SYDVKM. In DNA form, the CDR3 reads TGTGCCAGCAGTTTACTGGCGGGAGGGCAAGAGACCCAGTACTTC. This sequence encodes CASSLLAGGQETQYF. Full variable domain (rest looked up from reference TRBV28 and TRBJ2-5): DVKVTQSSRYLVKRTGEKVFLECVQDMDHENMFWYRQDPGLGLRLIYFSYDVKMKEKGDIPEGYSVSREKKERFSLILESASTNQTSMYLCASSLLAGGQETQYFGPGTRLLVL.

The sample holds a few counts of this clonotype. The V call is TRBV20-1, the J call TRBJ1-1, with D maybe TRBD1 (5 bases). This CDR3 has 14 amino acids. Germline V gives CDR1 DFQATT, CDR2 SNEGSKA (reference sequence). Deletions cut 2 bases from V and 1 base from J, with 11 bases between. Written as DNA, the CDR3 is TGCAGTGCTAGACTCACAGGTCGGAACACTGAAGCTTTCTTT. Amino acid sequence: CSARLTGRNTEAFF.

This chain links TRBV12-3 or TRBV12-4 with TRBJ2-1; either TRBD1 or TRBD2 may fit D (5 bases each). The CDR3 length is 14 residues. The CDR3 here is CVVVRDLNINEQFF. The CDR3 DNA sequence: TGTGTTGTGGTTCGGGACCTCAATATCAATGAGCAGTTCTTC.

The rearrangement uses TRBV20-1 and TRBJ2-1; 9 bases fit TRBD2. CDR3 length equals 14 residues. V shed 5 bases, J shed 9 bases, and the junction held 11 bases outside the gene matches. Germline CDR1 reads DFQATT; CDR2 reads SNEGSKA (reference sequence). CDR3 coding DNA: TGCAGTGCTGGCACCGGGACTAGCTTTGGTGAGCAGTTCTTC. Its protein is CSAGTGTSFGEQFF.

This clonotype appeared a few times. The V call is TRBV7-8, the J call TRBJ2-7; perhaps D is TRBD1 or TRBD2 (5 bases each). This CDR3 spans 15 amino acids. The germline V gene has CDR1 SGHVS and CDR2 FQNEAQ. V was cut by 6 bases and J by 5 bases, with 20 bases left in between. The CDR3 loop reads CASRPDSGRRHEQYF. In DNA form, the CDR3 reads TGTGCCAGCAGACCTGACAGCGGAAGGAGACACGAGCAGTACTTC.

This clonotype was counted a few times. The chain is built from TRBV5-1 and TRBJ2-5; TRBD2 might be the D (5 bases). CDR3 size: 14 residues. The germline V gene has CDR1 SGHRS and CDR2 YFSETQ. V was shortened by 1 base and J by 3 bases, with 10 bases between the two germline ends. The CDR3 DNA sequence: TGCGCCAGCAGCTTGAGGGAGTCGAAAGAGACCCAGTACTTC. Its translation: CASSLRESKETQYF.

V and J are TRBV12-3 or TRBV12-4 and TRBJ2-1; D gene ambiguous. This CDR3 region has 10 residues. Trimming shortened V by 3 bases and J by 10 bases, and 4 bases separated the two germline ends. CDR3 DNA: TGTGCCAGCAGTTTGCGAGAGCAGTTCTTC. It encodes CASSLREQFF.